A single sample gave rise to the 22 T cell receptor beta chains below, sequenced in a study of cytomegalovirus exposure and HLA in healthy donors. The PCR ran on 60 Vbeta and 13 Jbeta primers. TCRdb's copy holds only in-frame clones and misses some; the assay was immunoSEQ multiplex PCR. The table lists about 110,000 clones, 69% of them singletons. The specimen was PBMCs. These receptors were collected from a woman aged 70-85 years in good health and CMV-seropositive.

J is TRBJ1-2 and V is TRBV5-1, with 8 bases that match TRBD1. This CDR3 contains 14 residues. Germline CDR1 is SGHRS and CDR2 is YFSETQ. With 0 bases clipped from V and 3 bases from J, the junction kept 1 base outside the gene matches. DNA for the CDR3: TGCGCCAGCAGCTTGGTACAGGGGGACTATGGCTACACCTTC. It codes for CASSLVQGDYGYTF.

This rearrangement joins TRBV5-1 to TRBJ1-3, with 9 bases that match TRBD1. Germline lookup yields CDR1 SGHRS and CDR2 YFSETQ. The CDR3 totals 16 residues. The trim removed 4 bases at V and 2 bases at J, leaving 7 bases unmatched. The CDR3: CASSTGTGSTGNTIYF. In nucleotides, the CDR3 is TGCGCCAGCAGCACCGGGACAGGGAGTACTGGAAACACCATATATTTT.

Remarks on this clone: The CDR3 carries no conserved terminal phenylalanine or tryptophan, so it likely arises from a read error. V usage is TRBV5-6 and J usage is TRBJ1-6; 7 bases map to TRBD1. V gave up 6 bases and J gave up 6 bases; unmatched junction bases: 6. The germline V gene encodes CDR1 SGHDT and CDR2 YYEEEE. The CDR3 has 14 amino acids. The CDR3 here is CASNPGTANSPLHV. The CDR3 nucleotides read TGTGCCAGCAACCCCGGGACAGCTAATTCACCCCTCCACGTT.

The chain carries TRBV11-2 and TRBJ2-1; 11 nucleotides line up with TRBD2. Germline trimming cut 5 bases from V and 3 bases from J; bases unmatched to any gene: 3. The CDR3 is made up of 15 amino acids. Germline V gene sequence: CDR1 SGHAT, CDR2 FQNNGV. In nucleotides, the CDR3 is TGTGCCAGCAGCAGTACTAGCGGGGGCTACAATGAGCAGTTCTTC. Residues: CASSSTSGGYNEQFF.

The chain links TRBV30 to TRBJ1-5; D unresolved. The CDR3 covers 12 residues. V was pared by 5 bases and J by 9 bases, with 14 bases between. Germline V CDR1 and CDR2: GTSNPN, SVGIG (reference sequence). As DNA, the CDR3 is TGTGCCTGGGAGGCGGGTTTAGGGCCCCAGCATTTT. Translated, it gives CAWEAGLGPQHF.

This clone was found a few times. The chain carries TRBV10-3 and TRBJ2-7; no clear D. Trimming removed 5 bases at V and 7 bases at J, with 9 bases between. CDR1 and CDR2 (germline): ENHRY, SYGVKD. The CDR3 runs 11 residues. In nucleotides, the CDR3 is TGTGCCATCAGTACTCCCCAAGAGCAGTACTTC. The encoded protein is CAISTPQEQYF.

The chain joins TRBV6-6 to TRBJ2-5; possibly TRBD2 for D (7 bases). Trimming took 1 base from V and 5 from J, leaving 11 bases between them. Germline CDR1 reads MNHNY; CDR2 reads SVGAGI (reference sequence). The CDR3 contains 14 residues. The CDR3 sequence is CASSYLGGGETQYF. The CDR3 DNA sequence: TGTGCCAGCAGTTACTTAGGGGGAGGGGAGACCCAGTACTTC.

Of note for this clone: Other nucleotide sequences from this sample produce the same CDR3. V is TRBV4-1 and J is TRBJ2-7; TRBD1 is a possible D gene (6 bases). V lost 0 bases and J lost 5, with 17 bases in between. The CDR3 length is 16 residues. Germline loops: CDR1 MGHRA, CDR2 YSYEKL. The CDR3: CASSQDARQGFDEQYF. The DNA of the CDR3 is TGCGCCAGCAGCCAAGATGCGAGGCAGGGGTTCGACGAGCAGTACTTC.

Only a few counts were recorded for this clone. The chain carries TRBV29-1 and TRBJ1-2; D is possibly TRBD1 (5 bases). Trimming stripped 5 bases from V and 5 bases from J, with 15 bases between. The CDR3 is 13 amino acids. The germline V gene has CDR1 SQVTM and CDR2 ANQGSEA. The CDR3 coding sequence is TGCAGCGTTCTGACAGCTGAAGATTATGGCTACACCTTC. It specifies CSVLTAEDYGYTF.

The chain joins TRBV7-9 to TRBJ1-6; D not certain. Trimming removed 1 base from V and 6 bases from J, with 10 bases in between. From germline, CDR1 is SEHNR and CDR2 FQNEAQ (reference sequence). This CDR3 comprises 15 residues. CDR3 DNA: TGTGCCAGCAGCTTAGGAACAGTACTTAATTCACCCCTCCACTTT. Residues: CASSLGTVLNSPLHF.

This chain uses TRBV7-6 with TRBJ2-7; TRBD2 matches 7 bases. The ends lost 5 bases at V and 0 bases at J; junction bases unmatched: 7. Germline V gene data show CDR1 as SGHVS and CDR2 as FNYEAQ. This CDR3 spans 15 amino acids. The CDR3 DNA sequence: TGTGCCAGCAGCCGGGGCGGGGGACCCTCCTACGAGCAGTACTTC. Translating gives CASSRGGGPSYEQYF.

The J gene is TRBJ2-1, the V gene TRBV30; a possible D gene is TRBD1 (5 bases). V was cut by 1 base and J by 5 bases, with 9 bases left in between. The CDR3 totals 13 residues. Germline assignment: CDR1 GTSNPN and CDR2 SVGIG (reference sequence). CDR3 residues: CAWSGPTDNEQFF. The CDR3 DNA sequence: TGTGCCTGGAGTGGTCCGACAGACAATGAGCAGTTCTTC.

This chain uses TRBV2 with TRBJ2-6; 7 positions agree with TRBD1. The CDR3 spans 18 residues. Trimming cost V 7 bases and J 0 bases; bases outside gene matches: 12. Germline CDR1 and CDR2: SNHLY and FYNNEI. As DNA, the CDR3 is TGTGCCAGCAATGGCAGGGGGTCCCTAAACTCTGGGGCCAACGTCCTGACTTTC. Encoded protein: CASNGRGSLNSGANVLTF. Supplemented by reference TRBV2 and TRBJ2-6, the full variable domain reads EPEVTQTPSHQVTQMGQEVILRCVPISNHLYFYWYRQILGQKVEFLVSFYNNEISEKSEIFDDQFSVERPDGSNFTLKIRSTKLEDSAMYFCASNGRGSLNSGANVLTFGAGSRLTVL.

The CDR3 DNA follows: TGTGCCTGGAGGTTAGCAGGGGGCAGGGATGGCTACACCTTC. Amino acids: CAWRLAGGRDGYTF. The J gene is TRBJ1-2, the V gene TRBV30; 8 positions agree with TRBD1. The CDR3 contains 14 residues. Germline V gives CDR1 GTSNPN, CDR2 SVGIG (reference sequence). After removal of 3 bases from V and 6 bases from J, the junction contained 9 bases not matched to a gene.

This sequence joins TRBV30 and TRBJ1-5; D is uncertain. The CDR3 sequence is 12 residues long. Trimming cost V 1 base and J 7 bases, with 8 bases left between them. Germline loops: CDR1 GTSNPN, CDR2 SVGIG (reference sequence). The CDR3 nucleotides are TGTGCCTGGAGTGCCTCTTCGCAGCCCCAGCATTTT. This encodes CAWSASSQPQHF.

The rearrangement links TRBV27 to TRBJ2-6; the D is unclear. Trimming removed 6 bases at V and 4 bases at J, with 16 bases between. The CDR3 is 16 amino acids. The germline V gene has CDR1 MNHEY and CDR2 SMNVEV (reference sequence). The CDR3 bases are TGTGCCAGCAGAGAGGATGGAGTCGCCGGGGCCAACGTCCTGACTTTC. It codes for CASREDGVAGANVLTF. The full variable domain, completed using reference TRBV27 and TRBJ2-6, is EAQVTQNPRYLITVTGKKLTVTCSQNMNHEYMSWYRQDPGLGLRQIYYSMNVEVTDKGDVPEGYKVSRKEKRNFPLILESPSPNQTSLYFCASREDGVAGANVLTFGAGSRLTVL.

The chain has TRBV7-6 and TRBJ2-3; 15 bases are shared with TRBD2. The J segment lost 5 bases and the V segment lost 5 bases, leaving 11 bases of the junction unmatched. This CDR3 comprises 18 residues. Germline V gene sequence: CDR1 SGHVS, CDR2 FNYEAQ. The CDR3 DNA follows: TGTGCCAGCAGCCGGACTAGCGGGGGGGCTCGGATTCTAGATACGCAGTATTTT. Its protein is CASSRTSGGARILDTQYF.

The rearrangement uses TRBV5-1 and TRBJ1-2; 7 nucleotides line up with TRBD1. The CDR3 sequence is 16 residues long. Per germline, CDR1 SGHRS and CDR2 YFSETQ. Losses at the gene ends were 3 bases for V and 5 bases for J; bases not matched to a gene: 13. CDR3 protein: CASSSEPAGGGYGYTF. CDR3 sequence (DNA): TGCGCCAGCAGCTCAGAACCTGCAGGGGGTGGATATGGCTACACCTTC.

This sequence joins TRBV7-9 and TRBJ1-1; tentative D call: TRBD1 (6 bases). V gave up 5 bases and J gave up 1 base, with 14 bases separating them. Germline-derived CDR1 and CDR2 are SEHNR and FQNEAQ (reference sequence). The CDR3 length is 15 residues. CDR3 sequence: CASSLGHPQNTEAFF. The CDR3 coding sequence is TGTGCCAGCAGCCTGGGACACCCTCAGAACACTGAAGCTTTCTTT.

Here the CDR3 DNA reads TGTGCCAGCAGACGACTACAGGGCGAGGCTTTCTTT. Its translation: CASRRLQGEAFF. The chain couples TRBV7-2 to TRBJ1-1; D might be TRBD1 (6 bases). Trimming stripped 6 bases from V and 11 bases from J, with 16 bases between. The germline CDR1 and CDR2 sequences are SGHTA and FQGNSA. The CDR3 runs 12 residues.

Written as DNA, the CDR3 is TGTGCCAGCAGCGTCAGTTCCTACGAGCAGTACTTC. It is translated as CASSVSSYEQYF. This chain joins TRBV11-2 and TRBJ2-7; D call uncertain. Germline V gene data show CDR1 as SGHAT and CDR2 as FQNNGV. The CDR3 is 12 amino acids. The germline V and J ends were trimmed by 5 bases and 1 base, with 6 bases remaining between them. The full variable domain, in which reference TRBV11-2 and TRBJ2-7 provide the parts outside the CDR3, is EAGVAQSPRYKIIEKRQSVAFWCNPISGHATLYWYQQILGQGPKLLIQFQNNGVVDDSQLPKDRFSAERLKGVDSTLKIQPAKLEDSAVYLCASSVSSYEQYFGPGTRLTVT.

The chain is built from TRBV25-1 and TRBJ2-3; a possible D gene is TRBD2 (6 bases). The germline V and J ends were trimmed by 5 bases and 3 bases, with 18 bases remaining between them. Germline V CDR1 and CDR2: MGHDK, SYGVNS. The CDR3 runs to 16 residues. CDR3 sequence: CASSSGPSAGTDTQYF. For the CDR3, the DNA is TGTGCCAGCAGTTCAGGGCCTAGCGCTGGGACAGATACGCAGTATTTT. Full variable domain (rest looked up from reference TRBV25-1 and TRBJ2-3): EADIYQTPRYLVIGTGKKITLECSQTMGHDKMYWYQQDPGMELHLIHYSYGVNSTEKGDLSSESTVSRIRTEHFPLTLESARPSHTSQYLCASSSGPSAGTDTQYFGPGTRLTVL.